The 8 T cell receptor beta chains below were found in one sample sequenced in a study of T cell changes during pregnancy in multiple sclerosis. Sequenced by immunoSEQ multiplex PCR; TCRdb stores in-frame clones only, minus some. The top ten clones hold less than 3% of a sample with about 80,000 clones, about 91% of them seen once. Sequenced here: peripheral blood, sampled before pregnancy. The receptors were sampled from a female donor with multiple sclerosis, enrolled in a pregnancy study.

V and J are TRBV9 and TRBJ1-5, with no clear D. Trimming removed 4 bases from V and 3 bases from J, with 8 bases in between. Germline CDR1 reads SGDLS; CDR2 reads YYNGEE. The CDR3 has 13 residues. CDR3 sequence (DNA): TGTGCCAGCAGCCCTTCTATCAATCAGCCCCAGCATTTT. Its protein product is CASSPSINQPQHF.

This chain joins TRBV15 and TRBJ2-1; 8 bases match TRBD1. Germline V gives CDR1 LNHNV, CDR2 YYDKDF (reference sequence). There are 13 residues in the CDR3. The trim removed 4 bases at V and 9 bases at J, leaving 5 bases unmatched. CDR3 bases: TGTGCCACCAGCACAGGACAGGGTTTTGAGCAGTTCTTC. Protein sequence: CATSTGQGFEQFF.

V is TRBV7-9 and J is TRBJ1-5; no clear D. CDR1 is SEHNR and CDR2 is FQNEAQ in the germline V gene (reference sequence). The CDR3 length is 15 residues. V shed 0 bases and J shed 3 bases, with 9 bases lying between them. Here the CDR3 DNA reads TGTGCCAGCAGCTTAGCGGGCAGTCCCAATCAGCCCCAGCATTTT. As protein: CASSLAGSPNQPQHF.

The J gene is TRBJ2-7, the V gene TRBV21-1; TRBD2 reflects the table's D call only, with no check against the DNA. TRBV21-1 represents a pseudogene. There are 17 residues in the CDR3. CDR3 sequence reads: CASSKGPWTSGYYEQYF. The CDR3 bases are TGTGCCAGCAGCAAAGGACCCTGGACTAGCGGATACTACGAGCAGTACTTC.

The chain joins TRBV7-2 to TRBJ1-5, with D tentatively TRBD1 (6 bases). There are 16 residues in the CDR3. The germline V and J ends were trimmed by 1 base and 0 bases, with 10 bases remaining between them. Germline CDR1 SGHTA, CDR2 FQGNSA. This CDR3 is CASSLVGGNSNQPQHF. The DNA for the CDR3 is TGTGCCAGCAGCTTAGTAGGGGGAAATAGCAATCAGCCCCAGCATTTT.

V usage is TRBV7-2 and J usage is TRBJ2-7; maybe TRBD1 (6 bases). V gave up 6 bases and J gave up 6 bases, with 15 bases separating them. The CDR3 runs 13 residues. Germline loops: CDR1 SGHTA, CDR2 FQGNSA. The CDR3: CASSSRGSVEQYF. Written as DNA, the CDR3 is TGTGCCAGCAGTTCTAGGGGGTCTGTCGAGCAGTACTTC. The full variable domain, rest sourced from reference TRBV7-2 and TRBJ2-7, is GAGVSQSPSNKVTEKGKDVELRCDPISGHTALYWYRQSLGQGLEFLIYFQGNSAPDKSGLPSDRFSAERTGGSVSTLTIQRTQQEDSAVYLCASSSRGSVEQYFGPGTRLTVT.

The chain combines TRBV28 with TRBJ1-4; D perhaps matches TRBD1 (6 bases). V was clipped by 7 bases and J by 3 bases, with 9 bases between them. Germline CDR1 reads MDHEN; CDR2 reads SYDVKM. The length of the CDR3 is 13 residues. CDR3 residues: CASTDRPNEKLFF. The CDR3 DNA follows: TGTGCCAGCACAGACAGGCCTAATGAAAAACTGTTTTTT.

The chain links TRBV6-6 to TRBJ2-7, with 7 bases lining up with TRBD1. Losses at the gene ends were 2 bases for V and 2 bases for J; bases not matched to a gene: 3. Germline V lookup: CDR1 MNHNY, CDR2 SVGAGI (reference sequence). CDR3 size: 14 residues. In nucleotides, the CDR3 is TGTGCCAGCAGTTACAAGGGGACAGCCTACGAGCAGTACTTC. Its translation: CASSYKGTAYEQYF.